This TCR beta chain derives from a study of T cell changes during pregnancy in multiple sclerosis (dated by TCRdb to the late 2010s). Broadly, across the study: The study looked at changes in the T cell repertoire across pregnancy in women with multiple sclerosis.

CDR1 SGHTA and CDR2 FQGNSA are derived from the germline V gene. The CDR3 has 15 amino acids, counting the end cysteine and phenylalanine. Only CDR3 DNA remains: 45 bases, in frame from the first base. Between the V and J ends, shortened by 4 bases and 4 bases respectively, the junction contains 14 bases. The library was prepared using the immunoSEQ multiplex PCR assay. Here the immuneACCESS table is served through TCRdb, limited to in-frame sequences with V and J called. Missing clones are a known gap in these copies; in checked studies unresolved V genes cover under half, and the rest lacks a known reason. This sample is represented by roughly 44,000 clones; 88% of them were singletons. 5.5% to 6% of the sample belongs to the ten largest clones. For this clone: Its antigen specificity is not known. Nothing much larger sits one base from this clone, and base qualities are not available.

Recombination joined TRBV7-2 with TRBJ2-1, and possibly TRBD2, on 5 matching bases. The sample in question was CD8+ T cells from peripheral blood mononuclear cells, obtained after pregnancy. The sequence was collected from a female donor in good health, enrolled as a control in a pregnancy study. The CDR3 sequence is CASSYPGRGYNEQFF. The sequence in DNA is TGTGCCAGCAGCTACCCCGGTCGGGGTTACAATGAGCAGTTCTTC.